These T cell receptor beta chains were read from a single sample in a study of HIV-infected children after antiretroviral therapy interruption. TCRdb processed the 3' RACE reads anew with MiXCR; each CDR3 protein has one entry. This table holds over 35,000 distinct CDR3 sequences, 5% to 8% found once. Source: CD45RA+ CD4+ T cells from PBMCs, pooled from several time points, taken from a donor given antiretroviral therapy, either interrupted or continuous. These receptors were obtained from a pool of human donors with HIV. Each CDR3 is given with its conserved first and last residue. A D gene is named only where the DNA matches it firmly. Not all rows give a size; the values are once, few, many and, for expanded clones, a class.

clone_size,v_call,j_call,d_call,cdr3_nt,cdr3_aa
many,TRBV29-1,TRBJ2-1,.,TGCAGCGTTGAAGGAGGGTCCGATGAGCAGTTCTTC,CSVEGGSDEQFF
many,TRBV28,TRBJ2-4,.,TGTGCCAGCAGTTTTGCTGGGGGCGCTTACATTCAGTACTTC,CASSFAGGAYIQYF
many,TRBV4-1,TRBJ2-1,.,TGCGCCAGCAGCCAAGATGCCGGGGGTAATGAGCAGTTCTTC,CASSQDAGGNEQFF
many,TRBV7-8,TRBJ1-1,.,TGTGCCAGCAGCTTCGGCTGGGGGGCTGAAGCTTTCTTT,CASSFGWGAEAFF
many,TRBV10-2,TRBJ2-2,.,.,CASGSRVIPGSCFF
many,TRBV2,TRBJ2-7,.,TGTGCCCGGCGGGACGGTGCCTACGAGCAGTACTTC,CARRDGAYEQYF
many,TRBV5-4,TRBJ2-5,TRBD2,TGTGCCAGCAGCTTGTTGGCGGGGGGGGAGACCCAGTACTTC,CASSLLAGGETQYF
few,TRBV20-1,TRBJ2-2,.,TGCAGTGCTAGAGATGGGACTCGAAACACCGGGGAGCTGTTTTTT,CSARDGTRNTGELFF
many,TRBV11-2,TRBJ2-1,.,TGTGCCAGCAGCTTAGATCGACTAGTGGAGTTCTTC,CASSLDRLVEFF
.,TRBV6-6,TRBJ2-5,.,TGTGCCAGCGGTGATAAAGTCTGGGGGAACCAAGACACCCAGTACTTT,CASGDKVWGNQDTQYF
many,TRBV6-5,TRBJ2-1,TRBD1,TGTGCCAGCAGTTACTCTGGGACAGGGGTATACAATGAGCAGTTCTTC,CASSYSGTGVYNEQFF
many,TRBV19,TRBJ2-7,.,TGTGCCAGCAGTATAGAACAATATGAACAGTACTTC,CASSIEQYEQYF
few,TRBV11-3,TRBJ2-5,.,TGTGCCAGCAGCCGACCGGGACCCCAAGGAGAGACCCAGTACTTC,CASSRPGPQGETQYF
few,TRBV12-3/TRBV12-4,TRBJ1-5,.,TGTGCCAGCAGTCCCCTCGGACAGCTGAATCAGCCCCAGCATTTT,CASSPLGQLNQPQHF
many,TRBV6-5,TRBJ2-7,.,TGTGCCAGCAGTAGAACGGACACCTACGAGCAGTACTTC,CASSRTDTYEQYF
many,TRBV12-3/TRBV12-4,TRBJ2-7,TRBD1,TGTGCCAGCAGACCCGCCGGGACAGGGCATCACGAGCAGTACTTC,CASRPAGTGHHEQYF
.,TRBV6-1,TRBJ1-2,.,TGTGCCAGCAGTTCCGGGGATTACGGCTATGGCTACACCTTC,CASSSGDYGYGYTF
.,TRBV23-1,TRBJ1-6,.,TGCGCCAGCAGTCCCTCCCTAAAGCCCGGGCCCTTTTCACCCCTCCACTTT,CASSPSLKPGPFSPLHF
many,TRBV7-2,TRBJ2-3,TRBD2,TGTGCCAGCAGCTTTGGGACTAGATTCCCCAGGAGCACAGATACGCAGTATTTT,CASSFGTRFPRSTDTQYF
many,TRBV11-3,TRBJ2-1,.,TGTGCCAGCAGCCCCCATGGGGTCGGAACTTACTACAATGAGCAGTTCTTC,CASSPHGVGTYYNEQFF